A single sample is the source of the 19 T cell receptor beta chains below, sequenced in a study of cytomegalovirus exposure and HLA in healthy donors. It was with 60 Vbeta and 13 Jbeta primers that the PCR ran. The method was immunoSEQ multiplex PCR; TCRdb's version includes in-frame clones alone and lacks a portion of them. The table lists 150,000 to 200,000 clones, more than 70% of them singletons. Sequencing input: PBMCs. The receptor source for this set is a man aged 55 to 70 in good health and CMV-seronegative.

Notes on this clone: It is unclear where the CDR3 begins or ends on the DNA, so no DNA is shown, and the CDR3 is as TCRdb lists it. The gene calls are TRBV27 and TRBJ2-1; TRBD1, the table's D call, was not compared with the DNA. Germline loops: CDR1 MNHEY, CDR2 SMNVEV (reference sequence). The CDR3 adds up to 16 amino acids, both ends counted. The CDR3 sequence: CASSFLAGQGRNEQFF.

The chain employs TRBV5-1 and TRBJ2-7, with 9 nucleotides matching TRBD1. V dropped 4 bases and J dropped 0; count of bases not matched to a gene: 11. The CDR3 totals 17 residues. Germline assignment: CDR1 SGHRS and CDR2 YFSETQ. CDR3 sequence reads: CASSPRGQGLGSYEQYF. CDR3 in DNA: TGCGCCAGCAGCCCCCGGGGACAGGGATTGGGCTCCTACGAGCAGTACTTC.

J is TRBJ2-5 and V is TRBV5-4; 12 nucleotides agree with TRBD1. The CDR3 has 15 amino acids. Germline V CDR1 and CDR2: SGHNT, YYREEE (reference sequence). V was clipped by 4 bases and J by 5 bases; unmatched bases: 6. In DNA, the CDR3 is TGTGCCAGCAGCCCGGGACAGGGGGCATTCGAGACCCAGTACTTC. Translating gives CASSPGQGAFETQYF. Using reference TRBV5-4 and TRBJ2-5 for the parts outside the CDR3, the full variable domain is ETGVTQSPTHLIKTRGQQVTLRCSSQSGHNTVSWYQQALGQGPQFIFQYYREEENGRGNFPPRFSGLQFPNYSSELNVNALELDDSALYLCASSPGQGAFETQYFGPGTRLLVL.

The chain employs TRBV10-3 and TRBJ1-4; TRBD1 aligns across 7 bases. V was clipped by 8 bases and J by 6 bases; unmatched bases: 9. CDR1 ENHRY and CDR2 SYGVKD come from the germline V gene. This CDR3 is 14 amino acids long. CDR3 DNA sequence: TGTGCCATCTCCCCGACAGGGTCTGATGAAAAACTGTTTTTT. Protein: CAISPTGSDEKLFF.

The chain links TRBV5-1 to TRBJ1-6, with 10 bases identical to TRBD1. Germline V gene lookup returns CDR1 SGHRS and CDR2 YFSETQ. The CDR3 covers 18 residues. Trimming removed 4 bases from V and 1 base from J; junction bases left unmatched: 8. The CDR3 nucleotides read TGCGCCAGCAGCCGACAGGGGGCGATGGGTTCCTATAATTCACCCCTCCACTTT. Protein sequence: CASSRQGAMGSYNSPLHF.

Here the CDR3 reads CASSFRAGRYNEQFF. The CDR3 nucleotides are TGCGCCAGCAGCTTTCGAGCGGGGAGATACAATGAGCAGTTCTTC. The genes are TRBV5-1 and TRBJ2-1; TRBD2 matches 7 bases. CDR3 length: 15 amino acids. With V trimmed by 2 bases and J by 4 bases, 6 bases remained unmatched. Per germline, CDR1 SGHRS and CDR2 YFSETQ.

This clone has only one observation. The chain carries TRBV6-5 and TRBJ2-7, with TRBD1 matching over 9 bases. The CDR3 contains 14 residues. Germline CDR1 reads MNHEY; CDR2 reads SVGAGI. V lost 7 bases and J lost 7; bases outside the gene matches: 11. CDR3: CASKMDRGRSEQYF. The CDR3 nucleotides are TGTGCCAGCAAAATGGACAGGGGACGTTCGGAGCAGTACTTC.

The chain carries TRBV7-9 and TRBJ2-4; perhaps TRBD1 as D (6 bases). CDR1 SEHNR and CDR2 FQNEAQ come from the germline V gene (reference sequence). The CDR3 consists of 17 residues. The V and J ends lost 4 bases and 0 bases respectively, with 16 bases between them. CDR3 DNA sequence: TGTGCCAGCAGCTCCTTCGGGACAACCTTAGCCAAAAACATTCAGTACTTC. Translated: CASSSFGTTLAKNIQYF.

CDR3 sequence reads: CASSQSGRVTGELFF. CDR3 coding DNA: TGTGCCAGCAGCCAAAGCGGGAGAGTCACCGGGGAGCTGTTTTTT. This chain joins TRBV7-9 and TRBJ2-2; 8 bases map to TRBD2. This CDR3 contains 15 residues. CDR1 is SEHNR, CDR2 FQNEAQ, per germline (reference sequence). The trim removed 5 bases at V and 4 bases at J, leaving 6 bases unmatched.

CDR3 protein: CASSPNLDSYEQYF. The DNA of the CDR3 is TGTGCCAGCTCTCCAAACTTAGACTCCTACGAGCAGTACTTC. The chain employs TRBV18 and TRBJ2-7; D remains unclear. Germline values: CDR1 KGHSH, CDR2 LQKENI. The V end was cut by 6 bases, the J end by 0 bases, with 12 bases between. The CDR3 sequence is 14 residues long.

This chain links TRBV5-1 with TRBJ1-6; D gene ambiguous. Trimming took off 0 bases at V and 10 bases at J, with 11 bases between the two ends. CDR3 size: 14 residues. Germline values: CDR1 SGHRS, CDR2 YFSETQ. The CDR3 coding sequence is TGCGCCAGCAGCTTGGAAGGGAGGGAGTCACCCCTCCACTTT. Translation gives CASSLEGRESPLHF.

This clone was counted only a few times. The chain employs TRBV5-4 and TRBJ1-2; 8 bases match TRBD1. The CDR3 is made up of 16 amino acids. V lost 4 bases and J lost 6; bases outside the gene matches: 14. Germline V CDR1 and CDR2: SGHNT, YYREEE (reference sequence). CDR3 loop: CASSIGQGRLVDGYTF. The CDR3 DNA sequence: TGTGCCAGCAGCATTGGACAGGGAAGGCTTGTGGATGGCTACACCTTC.

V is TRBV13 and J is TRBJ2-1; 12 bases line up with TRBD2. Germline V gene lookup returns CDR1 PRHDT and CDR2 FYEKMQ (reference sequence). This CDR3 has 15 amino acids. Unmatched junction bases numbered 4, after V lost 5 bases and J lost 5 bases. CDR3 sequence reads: CASSQGLAGNNEQFF. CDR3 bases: TGTGCCAGCAGCCAGGGACTAGCGGGTAACAATGAGCAGTTCTTC.

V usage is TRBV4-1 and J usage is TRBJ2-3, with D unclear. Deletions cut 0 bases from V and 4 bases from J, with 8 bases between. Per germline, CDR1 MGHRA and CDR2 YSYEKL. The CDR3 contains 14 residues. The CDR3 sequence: CASSQERAPDTQYF. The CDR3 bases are TGCGCCAGCAGCCAAGAAAGAGCCCCAGATACGCAGTATTTT.

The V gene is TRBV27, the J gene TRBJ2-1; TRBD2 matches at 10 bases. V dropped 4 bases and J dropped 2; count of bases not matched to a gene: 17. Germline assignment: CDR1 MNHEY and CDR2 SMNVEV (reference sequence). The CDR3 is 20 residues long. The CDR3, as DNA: TGTGCCAGCAGTTCCCGGGGAAAAGCGGGAGGGCCCTTGACCTACAATGAGCAGTTCTTC. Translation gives CASSSRGKAGGPLTYNEQFF.

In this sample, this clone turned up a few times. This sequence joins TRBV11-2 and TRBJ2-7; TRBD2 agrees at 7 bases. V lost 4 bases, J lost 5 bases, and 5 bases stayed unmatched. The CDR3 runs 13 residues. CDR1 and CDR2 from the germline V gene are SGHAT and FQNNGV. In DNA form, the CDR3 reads TGTGCCAGCAGCTCAGGACTAGTCAACGAGCAGTACTTC. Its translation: CASSSGLVNEQYF.

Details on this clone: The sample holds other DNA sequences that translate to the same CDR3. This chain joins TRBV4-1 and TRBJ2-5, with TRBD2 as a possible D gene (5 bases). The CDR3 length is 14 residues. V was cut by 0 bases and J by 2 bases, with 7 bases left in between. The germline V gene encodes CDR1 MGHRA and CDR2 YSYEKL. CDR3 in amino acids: CASSQEGRQETQYF. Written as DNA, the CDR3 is TGCGCCAGCAGCCAAGAAGGGAGACAAGAGACCCAGTACTTC.

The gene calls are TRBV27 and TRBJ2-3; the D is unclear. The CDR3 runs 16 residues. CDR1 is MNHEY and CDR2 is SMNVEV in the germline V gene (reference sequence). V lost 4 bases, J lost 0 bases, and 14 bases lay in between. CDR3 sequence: CASSSDPGKSTDTQYF. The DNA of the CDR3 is TGTGCCAGCAGTTCCGACCCAGGAAAGAGCACAGATACGCAGTATTTT.

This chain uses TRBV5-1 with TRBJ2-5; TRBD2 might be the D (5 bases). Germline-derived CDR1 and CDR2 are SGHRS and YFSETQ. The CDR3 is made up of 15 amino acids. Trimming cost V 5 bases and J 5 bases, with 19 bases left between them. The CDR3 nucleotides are TGCGCCAGCAGGCTAGTCTTGAATCGAGGGGAGACCCAGTACTTC. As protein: CASRLVLNRGETQYF.